The 8 T cell receptor beta chains presented below share a single source sample, sequenced in a study of blood T cells in healthy people across ages. Then a second PCR, running roughly 6 to 12 cycles, was carried out with a sample-barcoded 5' primer and a J-beta primer mix. One entry per CDR3 protein results from TCRdb running MiXCR on the 5' RACE reads. This table has approximately 1.5 million distinct CDR3 sequences, roughly 32% appearing once. The sequenced material came from blood. These receptors all stem from a woman aged 25 to 39 in good health.

V is TRBV12-3 or TRBV12-4 and J is TRBJ2-3; possibly TRBD2 for D (6 bases). V was trimmed by 7 bases and J by 2 bases, leaving 19 bases between them. The CDR3 has 16 residues. CDR3: CASTLRRDGTTDTQYF. CDR3 nucleotides: TGTGCCAGCACCCTGCGGCGGGATGGGACCACAGATACGCAGTATTTT.

This clonotype was seen only a few times. V usage is TRBV12-3 or TRBV12-4 and J usage is TRBJ2-3; 8 bases line up with TRBD1. J lost 1 base, V lost 4 bases, and 7 bases had no gene match. The CDR3 totals 16 residues. CDR3 sequence (DNA): TGTGCCAGCAGTTCCCCGACAGGGGAAGGCACAGATACGCAGTATTTT. It encodes CASSSPTGEGTDTQYF.

The CDR3 DNA reads as TGTGCCAGCAGCCCAGTGGGGGGGCCGGGAGAGACCCAGTACTTC. Translated, it gives CASSPVGGPGETQYF. The gene calls are TRBV11-2 and TRBJ2-5; perhaps TRBD2 as D (7 bases). The CDR3 is made up of 15 amino acids. The V end was cut by 5 bases, the J end by 4 bases, with 17 bases between. Germline V gene data show CDR1 as SGHAT and CDR2 as FQNNGV.

On this clonotype itself: Possible read error: a much larger clone is one base away. The V call is TRBV20-1, the J call TRBJ2-1, with TRBD2 matching 11 bases. J lost 4 bases, V lost 5 bases, and 4 bases had no gene match. The CDR3 has 14 residues. Germline V gene sequence: CDR1 DFQATT, CDR2 SNEGSKA (reference sequence). This CDR3 is CSAATSGEYNEQFF. Here the CDR3 DNA reads TGCAGTGCTGCGACTAGCGGGGAATACAATGAGCAGTTCTTC.

This sequence joins TRBV20-1 and TRBJ2-7, with D hard to call. Looked up from germline, CDR1 is DFQATT and CDR2 is SNEGSKA (reference sequence). The CDR3 spans 14 residues. Between the trimmed V and J ends, which lost 0 bases and 2 bases, there was a span of 11 bases. CDR3 residues: CSARDLLGTYEQYF. CDR3 nucleotides: TGCAGTGCTAGAGATCTCCTGGGAACCTACGAGCAGTACTTC.

Ten or more counts support this clonotype. In DNA, the CDR3 is TGTGCCAGCAGCTTAGAAAGAGGTGGCGACTACAATGAGCAGTTCTTC. This codes for CASSLERGGDYNEQFF. The genes are TRBV7-9 and TRBJ2-1, with no clear D. The CDR3 has 16 residues. Germline values: CDR1 SEHNR, CDR2 FQNEAQ (reference sequence). Trimming stripped 1 base from V and 3 bases from J, with 13 bases between.

This clonotype was counted only a few times. The V and J genes are TRBV20-1 and TRBJ2-1; 7 nucleotides align to TRBD2. The germline V gene encodes CDR1 DFQATT and CDR2 SNEGSKA (reference sequence). This CDR3 region has 16 residues. Trimming cost V 4 bases and J 8 bases; bases outside gene matches: 17. The CDR3 here is CSANVGLVDLLDEQFF. In DNA, the CDR3 is TGCAGTGCTAACGTCGGACTAGTGGATCTGTTAGATGAGCAGTTCTTC.

The chain carries TRBV25-1 and TRBJ2-2, with TRBD1 matching over 12 bases. The CDR3 has 21 amino acids. Germline CDR1 is MGHDK and CDR2 is SYGVNS. After removal of 8 bases from V and 3 bases from J, the junction contained 22 bases not matched to a gene. As DNA, the CDR3 is TGTGCCAGCTACGGGACAGGGGGCCTTACTAGTGGGGGATACTACACCGGGGAGCTGTTTTTT. Translated, it gives CASYGTGGLTSGGYYTGELFF.